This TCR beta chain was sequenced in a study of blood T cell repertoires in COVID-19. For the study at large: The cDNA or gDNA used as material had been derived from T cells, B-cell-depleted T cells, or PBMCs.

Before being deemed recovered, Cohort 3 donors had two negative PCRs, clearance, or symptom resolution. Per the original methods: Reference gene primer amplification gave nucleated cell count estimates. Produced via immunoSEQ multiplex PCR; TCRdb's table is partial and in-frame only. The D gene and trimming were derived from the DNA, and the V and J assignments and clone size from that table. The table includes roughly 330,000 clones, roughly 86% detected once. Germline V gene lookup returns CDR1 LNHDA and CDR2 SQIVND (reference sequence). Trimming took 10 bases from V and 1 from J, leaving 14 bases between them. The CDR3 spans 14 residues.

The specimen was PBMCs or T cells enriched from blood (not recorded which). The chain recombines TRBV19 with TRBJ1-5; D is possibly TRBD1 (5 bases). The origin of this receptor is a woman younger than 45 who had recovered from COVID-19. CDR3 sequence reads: CATAEGASNQPQHF. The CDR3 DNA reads TGTGCCACCGCGGAAGGGGCGAGCAATCAGCCCCAGCATTTT.